The 24 T cell receptor beta chains below were found in one sample sequenced in a study of blood T cell repertoires in COVID-19. Libraries were prepared by immunoSEQ multiplex PCR; TCRdb keeps only in-frame clonotypes and omits some of them. This table holds 150,000 to 200,000 clones, approximately 80% found once. The sample comprised peripheral blood. Receptors originate from a woman between 40 and 50 years old with COVID-19, enrolled during active disease.

This clone turned up a few times. The genes are TRBV3-1 (or the pseudogene TRBV3-2) and TRBJ1-4, with TRBD1 as a possible D gene (6 bases). Per the germline V gene, CDR1 is LGHDT and CDR2 is YNNKEL (reference sequence). The ends were cut back, 2 bases at V and 7 bases at J, with 14 bases in the middle. The CDR3 totals 15 residues. As DNA, the CDR3 is TGTGCCAGCAGCCAAAAAAAGGGCAGGGGTGAAAAACTGTTTTTT. It encodes CASSQKKGRGEKLFF.

This sequence joins TRBV6-1 and TRBJ2-7, with D unresolved. The CDR3 loop spans 14 amino acids. Germline-derived CDR1 and CDR2 are MNHNS and SASEGT. The V gene lost 0 bases and the J gene lost 3 bases, with 9 bases spanning the gap. CDR3 protein: CASSEAFPFYEQYF. The CDR3 coding sequence is TGTGCCAGCAGTGAAGCGTTTCCGTTCTACGAGCAGTACTTC.

The chain links TRBV9 to TRBJ2-3; perhaps TRBD1 as D (6 bases). This CDR3 is built from 16 residues. V lost 5 bases to trimming and J lost 1 base, with 17 bases between them. Germline V gene sequence: CDR1 SGDLS, CDR2 YYNGEE. Here the CDR3 DNA reads TGTGCCAGCAGTGCCCAGGGGAACTCTCGCACAGATACGCAGTATTTT. Translating it yields CASSAQGNSRTDTQYF.

The rearrangement uses TRBV4-1 and TRBJ1-2; 8 bases agree with TRBD1. V lost 9 bases, J lost 6 bases, and 6 bases stayed unmatched. Germline-derived CDR1 and CDR2 are MGHRA and YSYEKL. The CDR3 is 12 amino acids. The CDR3 nucleotides read TGCGCCAGGGGGACAGGAGGGAATGGCTACACCTTC. Translation gives CARGTGGNGYTF.

The rearrangement joins TRBV18 to TRBJ1-6; D call uncertain. CDR3 size: 16 residues. V was shortened by 4 bases and J by 7 bases, with 17 bases between the two germline ends. Germline V gene sequence: CDR1 KGHSH, CDR2 LQKENI. The CDR3 sequence: CASSHRTERANSPLHF. The DNA for the CDR3 is TGTGCCAGCTCACACCGTACGGAGAGGGCCAATTCACCCCTCCACTTT. The full variable domain, its missing parts supplied by reference TRBV18 and TRBJ1-6, is NAGVMQNPRHLVRRRGQEARLRCSPMKGHSHVYWYRQLPEEGLKFMVYLQKENIIDESGMPKERFSAEFPKEGPSILRIQQVVRGDSAAYFCASSHRTERANSPLHFGNGTRLTVT.

The CDR3 DNA is TGTGCCAGCAGTACGAGCGTAAGCACAGATACGCAGTATTTT. It is translated as CASSTSVSTDTQYF. This chain uses TRBV7-3 with TRBJ2-3; D remains unclear. The CDR3 runs to 14 residues. The V end lost 6 bases, the J end lost 0 bases, and 10 bases lay between the germline ends. Germline values: CDR1 SGHTA, CDR2 FQGTGA.

The J gene is TRBJ1-6, the V gene TRBV30, with 7 bases matching TRBD1. From germline, CDR1 is GTSNPN and CDR2 SVGIG (reference sequence). CDR3 size: 14 residues. The J segment lost 5 bases and the V segment lost 7 bases, leaving 8 bases of the junction unmatched. As DNA, the CDR3 is TGTGCCTCGACAGGGAGAAGGAATAATTCACCCCTCCACTTT. It is translated as CASTGRRNNSPLHF.

This clone was observed at least ten times. The chain is built from TRBV6-4 and TRBJ2-3, with 9 bases matching TRBD2. The CDR3 extends over 14 amino acids. With 4 bases clipped from V and 1 base from J, the junction kept 0 bases outside the gene matches. From germline, CDR1 is MRHNA and CDR2 SNTAGT. CDR3 in DNA: TGTGCCAGCAGTGTAGCGGGAGGCACAGATACGCAGTATTTT. The encoded protein is CASSVAGGTDTQYF.

The chain carries TRBV21-1 and TRBJ1-3; the table's D call, TRBD1, has no DNA check behind it. TRBV21-1 is a pseudogene segment. This CDR3 spans 17 amino acids. The CDR3 sequence is CASSSPGQGRSGNTIYF. CDR3 nucleotide sequence: TGTGCCAGCAGCTCCCCTGGACAGGGCCGCTCTGGAAACACCATATATTTT.

The chain employs TRBV7-6 and TRBJ1-4; TRBD1 aligns across 8 bases. Germline loops: CDR1 SGHVS, CDR2 FNYEAQ. The CDR3 has 15 residues. V dropped 5 bases and J dropped 3; count of bases not matched to a gene: 5. Written as DNA, the CDR3 is TGTGCCAGCAGCCAACTGGGACAGGCTAATGAAAAACTGTTTTTT. This translates into CASSQLGQANEKLFF.

This clone was detected only once. The rearrangement joins TRBV19 to TRBJ2-1, with 11 positions matching TRBD2. CDR1 is LNHDA, CDR2 SQIVND, per germline (reference sequence). CDR3 length: 16 residues. The V segment lost 3 bases and the J segment 6 bases; nucleotides outside the gene matches: 7. CDR3: CASSILRLAGSNEQFF. DNA for the CDR3: TGTGCCAGTAGTATCCTGAGACTAGCGGGATCCAATGAGCAGTTCTTC.

This clone was found many times. The V gene is TRBV2, the J gene TRBJ2-5; 12 bases map to TRBD2. Germline CDR1 SNHLY, CDR2 FYNNEI. The CDR3 extends over 14 amino acids. J lost 6 bases, V lost 6 bases, and 5 bases had no gene match. The CDR3 DNA sequence: TGTGCCAGCAGCCTTACTAGCGGGAGGAAGACCCAGTACTTC. This codes for CASSLTSGRKTQYF.

The chain links TRBV7-8 to TRBJ2-7, with 7 bases matching TRBD1. Germline loops: CDR1 SGHVS, CDR2 FQNEAQ. This CDR3 is 16 amino acids long. Trimming took 3 bases from V and 5 from J; bases not matched to a gene: 13. CDR3 loop: CASSFTWTGAVDEQYF. The CDR3 nucleotides read TGTGCCAGCAGCTTTACGTGGACAGGCGCCGTGGACGAGCAGTACTTC.

The V call is TRBV20-1, the J call TRBJ2-5; 14 nucleotides line up with TRBD2. This CDR3 is built from 15 residues. Looked up from germline, CDR1 is DFQATT and CDR2 is SNEGSKA (reference sequence). V gave up 3 bases and J gave up 7 bases; unmatched junction bases: 7. The CDR3 is CSASGFGTSGGTQYF. The CDR3 DNA reads TGCAGTGCTAGTGGTTTCGGGACTAGCGGGGGGACCCAGTACTTC.

CDR3 in DNA: TGTGCCAGTAGTATCACTTCCCAGGGGATGCAGGGGGATACGCAGTATTTT. Its translation is CASSITSQGMQGDTQYF. J is TRBJ2-3 and V is TRBV19; possibly TRBD1 for D (6 bases). Per germline, CDR1 LNHDA and CDR2 SQIVND (reference sequence). Trimming removed 3 bases from V and 6 bases from J, with 22 bases in between. The CDR3 runs 17 residues.

The V call is TRBV10-3, the J call TRBJ2-1; 8 positions match TRBD2. From germline, CDR1 is ENHRY and CDR2 SYGVKD. The CDR3 loop spans 16 amino acids. Germline trimming cut 4 bases from V and 0 bases from J; bases unmatched to any gene: 5. DNA of the CDR3: TGTGCCATCAGTGTTGGACTAGCTGGCTCCTACAATGAGCAGTTCTTC. The encoded protein is CAISVGLAGSYNEQFF.

V usage is TRBV5-1 and J usage is TRBJ2-7; TRBD1 agrees at 9 bases. V was clipped by 0 bases and J by 4 bases; unmatched bases: 8. This CDR3 contains 16 residues. Germline loops: CDR1 SGHRS, CDR2 YFSETQ. The CDR3 loop reads CASSLAWDREVYEQYF. The CDR3 region has the DNA TGCGCCAGCAGCTTGGCCTGGGACAGGGAGGTTTACGAGCAGTACTTC.

The chain joins TRBV10-2 to TRBJ2-1; the D gene is possibly TRBD2 (6 bases). The germline V gene encodes CDR1 WSHSY and CDR2 SAAADI. The CDR3 is 16 amino acids. V was trimmed by 3 bases and J by 9 bases, leaving 21 bases between them. The CDR3 DNA is TGCGCCAGCAGTGAAACTTCCCCTAGATGGGGAGGTGAGCAGTTCTTC. Translated: CASSETSPRWGGEQFF.

V and J are TRBV7-9 and TRBJ2-1; 11 bases match TRBD2. This CDR3 has 15 amino acids. CDR1 and CDR2 (germline): SEHNR, FQNEAQ (reference sequence). Losses at the gene ends were 5 bases for V and 6 bases for J; bases not matched to a gene: 6. CDR3 region: CASSPTSGGANEQFF. CDR3 sequence (DNA): TGTGCCAGCAGCCCCACTAGCGGGGGTGCCAATGAGCAGTTCTTC.

The rearrangement links TRBV14 to TRBJ2-3; no clear D gene. The CDR3 has 12 residues. CDR1 and CDR2 (germline): SGHDN, FVKESK. V gave up 4 bases and J gave up 6 bases, with 8 bases separating them. The CDR3 region is CASSPRPDTQYF. In nucleotides, the CDR3 is TGTGCCAGCAGCCCTAGACCCGATACGCAGTATTTT.

J is TRBJ2-1 and V is TRBV18, with TRBD2 matching over 7 bases. This CDR3 is built from 18 residues. Germline CDR1 KGHSH, CDR2 LQKENI. With 3 bases clipped from V and 5 bases from J, the junction kept 16 bases outside the gene matches. The CDR3 region is CASSPTVGRETLNNEQFF. The CDR3, as DNA: TGTGCCAGCTCACCTACCGTAGGGCGGGAGACGTTAAACAATGAGCAGTTCTTC.

The rearrangement uses TRBV7-8 and TRBJ2-5, with D possibly being TRBD1 (6 bases). The germline CDR1 and CDR2 sequences are SGHVS and FQNEAQ. V gave up 7 bases and J gave up 2 bases, with 17 bases separating them. The CDR3 spans 15 residues. The DNA for the CDR3 is TGTGCCAGCAACCGATTTTTGGGGACACAAGAGACCCAGTACTTC. Its protein is CASNRFLGTQETQYF.

J is TRBJ2-3 and V is TRBV5-1, with 9 nucleotides matching TRBD2. The CDR3 runs 15 residues. CDR1 and CDR2 from the germline V gene are SGHRS and YFSETQ. Trimming at V came to 4 bases and at J to 5 bases, leaving 8 bases not matched to a gene. The CDR3 loop is CASSLGVAGVDTQYF. CDR3 sequence (DNA): TGCGCCAGCAGCCTTGGAGTAGCGGGAGTAGATACGCAGTATTTT.

The V gene is TRBV7-9, the J gene TRBJ1-1; no definite D call. The CDR3 extends over 15 amino acids. From germline, CDR1 is SEHNR and CDR2 FQNEAQ (reference sequence). Trimming cost V 1 base and J 5 bases, with 14 bases left between them. CDR3 residues: CASSLVVGEMTEAFF. The CDR3 DNA sequence: TGTGCCAGCAGCTTAGTAGTAGGAGAGATGACTGAAGCTTTCTTT.